This T cell receptor (beta chain) was captured by sequencing in a study of blood T cell repertoires in COVID-19. The CDR3 is made up of 17 amino acids. Germline V gene lookup returns CDR1 MDHEN and CDR2 SYDVKM. V lost 0 bases to trimming and J lost 0 bases, with 15 bases between them. This clone has only one observation. Here immunoSEQ multiplex PCR was the method, and the copy in TCRdb shows in-frame clones only, minus some. The sample has about 100,000 clones, less than 95% seen once. This rearrangement joins TRBV28 to TRBJ2-7; tentatively, D is TRBD1 (5 bases). The TCR was taken from a man younger than 30 with COVID-19, enrolled during active disease. The sample consisted of peripheral blood. In DNA, the CDR3 is TGTGCCAGCAGTTTATGGGTCGGGCAGGGATACTCCTACGAGCAGTACTTC. Protein: CASSLWVGQGYSYEQYF.